One and the same sample provided the 26 T cell receptor beta chains below, sequenced in a study of cytomegalovirus exposure and HLA in healthy donors (TCRdb year 2017). The method was the immunoSEQ multiplex PCR assay. For the multiplex PCR, a mixture combining 60 forward primers for TCR Vbeta segments and 13 reverse primers for TCR Jbeta segments was used. The table comes from immuneACCESS by way of TCRdb, which keeps in-frame sequences with V and J called. Part of the clones is missing from these tables; in studies checked, under half for an unresolved V gene and the rest for unknown reasons. The sample table lists 180,000 or so clones, just under 80% of them with a count of one. Roughly 2.7% of the sample is in the top ten clones. The source material was PBMCs. The source is a female donor in good health and CMV-seronegative.

This chain connects TRBV5-4 to TRBJ2-2; unclear D gene. The length of the CDR3 is 13 residues. Germline V gene data show CDR1 as SGHNT and CDR2 as YYREEE (reference sequence). Trimming cost V 5 bases and J 5 bases, with 10 bases left between them. This CDR3 reads CASSYTLTGELFF. Here the CDR3 DNA reads TGTGCCAGCAGTTACACCCTGACCGGGGAGCTGTTTTTT.

V is TRBV9 and J is TRBJ2-1, with TRBD2 matching over 12 bases. Germline CDR1 SGDLS, CDR2 YYNGEE. The CDR3 runs 17 residues. Trimming took 0 bases from V and 5 from J; bases not matched to a gene: 6. The CDR3 protein is CASSVAPSGGAHNEQFF. In nucleotides, the CDR3 is TGTGCCAGCAGCGTAGCCCCTAGCGGGGGGGCACACAATGAGCAGTTCTTC.

V is TRBV27 and J is TRBJ1-5; D is undetermined. Germline loops: CDR1 MNHEY, CDR2 SMNVEV (reference sequence). The V gene lost 5 bases and the J gene lost 3 bases, with 17 bases spanning the gap. This CDR3 spans 16 amino acids. The CDR3 loop reads CASSPSQGEYNQPQHF. CDR3 in DNA: TGTGCCAGCAGTCCCTCCCAAGGAGAGTACAATCAGCCCCAGCATTTT.

This chain connects TRBV15 to TRBJ2-1, with TRBD2 matching 8 bases. The CDR3 has 17 residues. CDR1 is LNHNV and CDR2 is YYDKDF in the germline V gene (reference sequence). Germline trimming cut 3 bases from V and 0 bases from J; bases unmatched to any gene: 7. The chain's CDR3 is CATSRGLVTSSYNEQFF. The CDR3 DNA reads TGTGCCACCAGCAGGGGACTAGTTACCAGCTCCTACAATGAGCAGTTCTTC. Combining the CDR3 with reference TRBV15 and TRBJ2-1 gives the whole variable domain DAMVIQNPRYQVTQFGKPVTLSCSQTLNHNVMYWYQQKSSQAPKLLFHYYDKDFNNEADTPDNFQSRRPNTSFCFLDIRSPGLGDTAMYLCATSRGLVTSSYNEQFFGPGTRLTVL.

About this clone itself: Sequence at one end of the junction differs from germline and may be a read error. The DNA of the CDR3 is TGTTCCAGCAGCTTAGGATCTAGTTCCATCACAGATACGCAGTATTTT. Translated, it gives CSSSLGSSSITDTQYF. The V call is TRBV7-9, the J call TRBJ2-3; D unclear. Germline assignment: CDR1 SEHNR and CDR2 FQNEAQ (reference sequence). The CDR3 is made up of 16 amino acids.

The chain joins TRBV11-1 to TRBJ1-1, with TRBD1 matching 10 bases. The ends lost 4 bases at V and 3 bases at J; junction bases unmatched: 8. CDR3 length: 16 amino acids. The germline gives CDR1 SGHAT, CDR2 FQDESV (reference sequence). This CDR3 reads CASSSFQDRGDTEAFF. CDR3 sequence (DNA): TGTGCCAGCAGCTCGTTCCAGGACAGGGGGGACACTGAAGCTTTCTTT.

J is TRBJ1-1 and V is TRBV18; 9 positions agree with TRBD1. Germline V gene data show CDR1 as KGHSH and CDR2 as LQKENI. Losses at the gene ends were 6 bases for V and 3 bases for J; bases not matched to a gene: 2. The CDR3 is 13 amino acids. CDR3 DNA: TGTGCCAGCTCGGGGACAGGGTACACTGAAGCTTTCTTT. Translating it yields CASSGTGYTEAFF.

The chain uses TRBV4-1 and TRBJ1-6; D unclear. Trimming removed 1 base from V and 9 bases from J, with 4 bases in between. This CDR3 has 12 residues. Germline V gene data show CDR1 as MGHRA and CDR2 as YSYEKL. CDR3 nucleotides: TGCGCCAGCAGCCAAGTGGCTTCACCCCTCCACTTT. Translated, it gives CASSQVASPLHF.

The CDR3 nucleotides read TGTGCCAGCAGCGGGGGAGCGAACACCGGGGAGCTGTTTTTT. It encodes CASSGGANTGELFF. The V gene is TRBV2, the J gene TRBJ2-2, with D tentatively TRBD2 (6 bases). Per the germline V gene, CDR1 is SNHLY and CDR2 is FYNNEI. The CDR3 is 14 amino acids. The germline V and J ends were trimmed by 6 bases and 0 bases, with 8 bases remaining between them.

V and J are TRBV5-1 and TRBJ2-7; weak D call: TRBD1 (6 bases). CDR1 is SGHRS and CDR2 is YFSETQ in the germline V gene. This CDR3 is 14 amino acids long. V was clipped by 4 bases and J by 0 bases, with 11 bases between them. The CDR3, as DNA: TGCGCCAGCAGCCAAGGACAGCACTCCTACGAGCAGTACTTC. This codes for CASSQGQHSYEQYF. The whole variable domain, filled in from reference TRBV5-1 and TRBJ2-7, reads KAGVTQTPRYLIKTRGQQVTLSCSPISGHRSVSWYQQTPGQGLQFLFEYFSETQRNKGNFPGRFSGRQFSNSRSEMNVSTLELGDSALYLCASSQGQHSYEQYFGPGTRLTVT.

This clone has more than one count but fewer than ten. This chain joins TRBV27 and TRBJ2-1; D unresolved. Germline loops: CDR1 MNHEY, CDR2 SMNVEV (reference sequence). The CDR3 sequence is 12 residues long. V lost 6 bases to trimming and J lost 3 bases, with 6 bases between them. The CDR3 sequence is CASSGLYNEQFF. The CDR3 bases are TGTGCCAGCAGCGGTCTCTACAATGAGCAGTTCTTC.

The chain links TRBV9 to TRBJ1-2, with D possibly TRBD1 on 6 matching bases. This CDR3 has 14 residues. Trimming pared 4 bases from V and 0 bases from J, leaving 10 bases between. CDR1 is SGDLS, CDR2 YYNGEE, per germline. The DNA of the CDR3 is TGTGCCAGCAGCCCCAGGGGCCCTAACTATGGCTACACCTTC. Encoded protein: CASSPRGPNYGYTF. Looking up the rest from reference TRBV9 and TRBJ1-2 gives the full variable domain: DSGVTQTPKHLITATGQRVTLRCSPRSGDLSVYWYQQSLDQGLQFLIQYYNGEERAKGNILERFSAQQFPDLHSELNLSSLELGDSALYFCASSPRGPNYGYTFGSGTRLTVV.

This clone showed up just once. CDR3 amino acids: CASRVATGFLAFF. The DNA of the CDR3 is TGTGCCAGCAGGGTGGCTACAGGGTTCTTAGCTTTCTTT. The chain employs TRBV2 and TRBJ1-1; perhaps TRBD1 as D (6 bases). With 6 bases removed from V and 10 bases from J, the gap between germline ends came to 18 bases. The CDR3 extends over 13 amino acids. Per the germline V gene, CDR1 is SNHLY and CDR2 is FYNNEI.

Comment on this clone: The sample holds other DNA sequences that translate to the same CDR3. This chain links TRBV7-2 with TRBJ1-2; no clear D. Per the germline V gene, CDR1 is SGHTA and CDR2 is FQGNSA. V was shortened by 2 bases and J by 6 bases, with 7 bases between the two germline ends. The CDR3 spans 12 residues. Here the CDR3 DNA reads TGTGCCAGCAGCTTATATCGGGATGGCTACACCTTC. Translated, it gives CASSLYRDGYTF.

The CDR3 DNA reads as TGTGCCAGCAGCTCGTGGGCTTATTCCTACGAGCAGTACTTC. The encoded protein is CASSSWAYSYEQYF. J is TRBJ2-7 and V is TRBV5-6; D is unclear. V was cut by 3 bases and J by 1 base, with 11 bases left in between. Looked up from germline, CDR1 is SGHDT and CDR2 is YYEEEE. CDR3 size: 14 residues. The entire variable domain, with the rest obtained from reference TRBV5-6 and TRBJ2-7, is as follows: DAGVTQSPTHLIKTRGQQVTLRCSPKSGHDTVSWYQQALGQGPQFIFQYYEEEERQRGNFPDRFSGHQFPNYSSELNVNALLLGDSALYLCASSSWAYSYEQYFGPGTRLTVT.

The chain uses TRBV19 and TRBJ1-2; D not resolved. V was cut by 3 bases and J by 4 bases, with 6 bases left in between. The CDR3 runs 12 residues. Looked up from germline, CDR1 is LNHDA and CDR2 is SQIVND (reference sequence). The CDR3, as DNA: TGTGCCAGTAGTATCGAGAGCTATGGCTACACCTTC. It encodes CASSIESYGYTF.

CDR3 bases: TGTGCCAGCAGTTCGTACGGACAGGGTGAAAAACTGTTTTTT. The encoded protein is CASSSYGQGEKLFF. The V and J genes are TRBV28 and TRBJ1-4; the match to TRBD1 covers 8 bases. CDR1 is MDHEN and CDR2 is SYDVKM in the germline V gene. The V gene end was trimmed by 4 bases and the J gene end by 7 bases; junction bases not matched to a gene: 5. The CDR3 loop spans 14 amino acids.

This rearrangement joins TRBV5-1 to TRBJ2-7; the D is unclear. The CDR3 length is 14 residues. The V gene's germline CDR1 is SGHRS and CDR2 YFSETQ. Trimming pared 0 bases from V and 0 bases from J, leaving 7 bases between. The CDR3 region is CASSLVEVSYEQYF. DNA of the CDR3: TGCGCCAGCAGCTTGGTAGAGGTCTCCTACGAGCAGTACTTC.

This chain connects TRBV15 to TRBJ2-2; D not certain. Germline CDR1 reads LNHNV; CDR2 reads YYDKDF (reference sequence). The CDR3 is 13 residues long. The ends were cut back, 9 bases at V and 1 base at J, with 9 bases in the middle. The CDR3 DNA sequence: TGTGCCACAGAGCCGGGGAACACCGGGGAGCTGTTTTTT. This codes for CATEPGNTGELFF.

This clone came up once. The V call is TRBV5-8, the J call TRBJ2-7, with 10 bases identical to TRBD1. Trimming cost V 0 bases and J 3 bases; bases outside gene matches: 3. Germline values: CDR1 SGHTS, CDR2 YDEGEE. CDR3 length equals 15 residues. CDR3 DNA sequence: TGTGCCAGCAGCTTGGACGGGACAGGGGACTACGAGCAGTACTTC. Protein sequence: CASSLDGTGDYEQYF.

This clone was seen only once. This rearrangement joins TRBV13 to TRBJ1-6, with 9 nucleotides matching TRBD1. CDR1 is PRHDT and CDR2 is FYEKMQ in the germline V gene (reference sequence). The CDR3 sequence is 17 residues long. V dropped 6 bases and J dropped 7; count of bases not matched to a gene: 13. The CDR3 sequence is CASRGGKTGGKNSPLHF. Written as DNA, the CDR3 is TGTGCCAGCAGGGGGGGAAAGACAGGGGGAAAAAATTCACCCCTCCACTTT.

V usage is TRBV6-6 and J usage is TRBJ2-5; D not resolved. This CDR3 has 11 amino acids. Trimming shortened V by 4 bases and J by 8 bases, and 8 bases separated the two germline ends. Germline V gives CDR1 MNHNY, CDR2 SVGAGI (reference sequence). CDR3 sequence: CASSSEKTQYF. As DNA, the CDR3 is TGTGCCAGCAGTTCTGAGAAAACCCAGTACTTC.

The chain uses TRBV5-4 and TRBJ2-5, with D maybe TRBD2 (5 bases). The CDR3 runs to 15 residues. Germline CDR1 and CDR2: SGHNT and YYREEE (reference sequence). Trimming shortened V by 4 bases and J by 2 bases, and 15 bases separated the two germline ends. The CDR3 DNA reads TGTGCCAGCAGCCTTACCGGGATGAATCAAGAGACCCAGTACTTC. It encodes CASSLTGMNQETQYF.

This clone has just one count. J is TRBJ2-6 and V is TRBV11-2; D gene uncertain. CDR1 is SGHAT, CDR2 FQNNGV, per germline. The CDR3 is 15 residues long. Trimming removed 5 bases at V and 0 bases at J, with 8 bases between. CDR3 DNA: TGTGCCAGCAGCCCCCGTAGCTCTGGGGCCAACGTCCTGACTTTC. Protein product: CASSPRSSGANVLTF.

The V and J genes are TRBV5-4 and TRBJ1-2; TRBD1 matches 7 bases. After removal of 3 bases from V and 8 bases from J, the junction contained 10 bases not matched to a gene. The CDR3 sequence is 14 residues long. The germline V gene has CDR1 SGHNT and CDR2 YYREEE (reference sequence). CDR3 coding DNA: TGTGCCAGCAGCTCAGGACAGGAGGTAGAGGGCTACACCTTC. It specifies CASSSGQEVEGYTF.

This clone was observed a single time. J is TRBJ2-1 and V is TRBV7-9, with D tentatively TRBD2 (7 bases). The ends were cut back, 4 bases at V and 0 bases at J, with 19 bases in the middle. Germline assignment: CDR1 SEHNR and CDR2 FQNEAQ (reference sequence). The CDR3 sequence is 18 residues long. The CDR3 region is CASSSTSGGGASYNEQFF. For the CDR3, the DNA is TGTGCCAGCAGCTCAACCTCGGGGGGCGGGGCCTCCTACAATGAGCAGTTCTTC.